The 10 T cell receptor beta chains below all came from one sample that was sequenced in a study of cytomegalovirus exposure and HLA in healthy donors. The PCR made use of 60 Vbeta and 13 Jbeta primers. The data were produced by immunoSEQ multiplex PCR, yet TCRdb's version contains in-frame clones alone and is incomplete. The sample holds about 170,000 clones, around 73% seen once. The sample consisted of PBMCs. The receptors come from a woman aged 18-30 years in good health and CMV-seropositive.

The V gene is TRBV9, the J gene TRBJ2-2; 12 bases map to TRBD2. The germline gives CDR1 SGDLS, CDR2 YYNGEE. Trimming at V came to 5 bases and at J to 1 base, leaving 6 bases not matched to a gene. This CDR3 is built from 17 residues. For the CDR3, the DNA is TGTGCCAGCAGAGCCCCACTAGCGGGGGGGAACACCGGGGAGCTGTTTTTT. This gives the protein CASRAPLAGGNTGELFF.

This chain joins TRBV6-4 and TRBJ2-3, with D perhaps TRBD2 (6 bases). The CDR3 length is 14 residues. Germline V CDR1 and CDR2: MRHNA, SNTAGT. V dropped 4 bases and J dropped 0 bases, with 8 bases sitting between them. CDR3 in DNA: TGTGCCAGCAGTGCGGGACTGAGCACAGATACGCAGTATTTT. It encodes CASSAGLSTDTQYF.

Only a few counts were recorded for this clone. The chain combines TRBV25-1 with TRBJ2-7; unclear D gene. This CDR3 comprises 13 residues. V dropped 2 bases and J dropped 2 bases, with 7 bases sitting between them. Per germline, CDR1 MGHDK and CDR2 SYGVNS. CDR3 sequence reads: CASSEHGPYEQYF. The DNA for the CDR3 is TGTGCCAGCAGTGAACACGGTCCCTACGAGCAGTACTTC.

The chain employs TRBV15 and TRBJ2-1; 8 bases map to TRBD1. Trimming at V came to 4 bases and at J to 7 bases, leaving 6 bases not matched to a gene. Germline CDR1 reads LNHNV; CDR2 reads YYDKDF (reference sequence). The CDR3 covers 14 residues. The CDR3 spells CATSKSTGANEQFF. The CDR3 DNA is TGTGCCACCAGCAAGTCGACAGGGGCGAATGAGCAGTTCTTC. Drawing the rest from reference TRBV15 and TRBJ2-1, the complete variable domain is DAMVIQNPRYQVTQFGKPVTLSCSQTLNHNVMYWYQQKSSQAPKLLFHYYDKDFNNEADTPDNFQSRRPNTSFCFLDIRSPGLGDTAMYLCATSKSTGANEQFFGPGTRLTVL.

This sequence joins TRBV20-1 and TRBJ2-3; the D is unclear. The CDR3 contains 11 residues. V was pared by 1 base and J by 6 bases, with 5 bases between. Germline V gene lookup returns CDR1 DFQATT and CDR2 SNEGSKA (reference sequence). The DNA for the CDR3 is TGCAGTGCTAGAGCTGTCGATACGCAGTATTTT. Translated, it gives CSARAVDTQYF.

This clone was found once. The chain combines TRBV5-1 with TRBJ1-1; 11 bases line up with TRBD1. The CDR3 spans 15 residues. Unmatched junction bases numbered 6, after V lost 4 bases and J lost 4 bases. CDR1 is SGHRS, CDR2 YFSETQ, per germline. CDR3 region: CASSRGTGGSTEAFF. CDR3 coding DNA: TGCGCCAGCAGCCGCGGGACAGGGGGGAGCACTGAAGCTTTCTTT.

The chain joins TRBV7-9 to TRBJ2-5; no reliable D call. The germline V and J ends were trimmed by 5 bases and 1 base, with 14 bases remaining between them. CDR1 is SEHNR, CDR2 FQNEAQ, per germline (reference sequence). The CDR3 has 15 residues. This chain's CDR3 is CASSHLLVSQETQYF. The DNA of the CDR3 is TGTGCCAGCAGCCACCTCCTAGTCAGCCAAGAGACCCAGTACTTC.

The rearrangement links TRBV7-2 to TRBJ2-4; 9 bases agree with TRBD1. The trim removed 3 bases at V and 5 bases at J, leaving 8 bases unmatched. Germline assignment: CDR1 SGHTA and CDR2 FQGNSA. The CDR3 is 16 amino acids. The CDR3 coding sequence is TGTGCCAGCAGCTTCGCGGACAGGGGCTTCGAAAACATTCAGTACTTC. This encodes CASSFADRGFENIQYF.

This chain connects TRBV27 to TRBJ1-1; D is undetermined. From germline, CDR1 is MNHEY and CDR2 SMNVEV (reference sequence). This CDR3 is 13 amino acids long. V was trimmed by 5 bases and J by 1 base, leaving 8 bases between them. The CDR3 nucleotides are TGTGCCAGCAGTCCCGTCCCGAACACTGAAGCTTTCTTT. Translated: CASSPVPNTEAFF.

The V call is TRBV7-2, the J call TRBJ1-2; 10 bases line up with TRBD1. The CDR3 covers 16 residues. V gave up 1 base and J gave up 7 bases; unmatched junction bases: 9. The germline CDR1 and CDR2 sequences are SGHTA and FQGNSA. CDR3 DNA sequence: TGTGCCAGCAGCTTAGTGTTTACGGGACAGGGGACTGGCTACACCTTC. Encoded protein: CASSLVFTGQGTGYTF.